This TCR beta chain is drawn from a study of tumor-infiltrating lymphocytes in primary liver carcinoma (dated by TCRdb to about 2017). As for the study more broadly: About 5 patients with histopathologically diagnosed primary liver carcinoma underwent surgical resection in China between late 2015 and March 2016. Of the five patients, three men and two women aged 30 to 69 years, four had hepatocellular carcinoma and one had combined HCC and intrahepatic cholangiocarcinoma. The tumors of the five patients were staged as T1-T3 N0M0, with maximum diameters ranging from about 4.2 to 11 cm. Roughly 3.65 to 7.13 million productive TCRbeta reads were obtained per sample, and no significant difference in read depth was found between tissue types. The study combined TCRbeta repertoire sequencing, expression microarrays and whole-exome sequencing across five regions of each liver tumor, with adjacent normal tissue and blood. A total of around 35 specimens from 5 patients, comprising approximately 25 tumor regions, 5 adjacent noncancerous liver tissues and 5 peripheral blood samples, were covered by TCRbeta repertoire sequencing. Reproducibility between technical replicate repertoires was high, with correlation coefficients above 0.95 and mean shared-clone rates near 0.89. Here is what the overall study found, with its caveats: Because sequencing covered only the TCR beta chain and unpaired alpha chains were not captured, true repertoire diversity is likely underestimated. Only four or five patients were included in the study, and the authors note that the findings should be validated in a larger study. Pairs of tumor regions showed greater repertoire overlap (mean roughly 35%) than tumor-adjacent pairs (roughly 17%) or tumor-blood pairs (roughly 15%), which is consistent with antigen-driven expansion. The top 250 clones made up a significantly larger repertoire fraction in tumors than in blood (p = 0.039). Bulk unsorted samples precluded comparing CD4+ and CD8+ T cell repertoires.

RNA from unsorted whole blood was extracted with TRIzol reagent, and germline DNA was obtained with the DNeasy Blood & Tissue kit. At the time of sampling, the patients had chronic HBV infection and had not received any treatment. Before surgery, about 4 milliliters of peripheral blood were collected into K2EDTA tubes. Using a constant-region primer and ProtoScript II reverse transcriptase, TCRbeta-specific cDNA was reverse-transcribed from roughly 460 ng total RNA. Three nested multiplex PCR rounds, following a slightly modified ARM-PCR procedure, were used to build the TCRbeta libraries. Multiplex TRBV1-TRBV30 forward primers and a Cbeta reverse primer were used in the first two PCR rounds, each of which was run for around 10 cycles. Sample barcodes and Illumina adapters were attached in a final 25-cycle PCR using Deep VentR polymerase. Before sequencing, amplicons of 200-500 bp were gel-purified using a QIAquick gel extraction kit. TCRbeta amplicons were sequenced on an Illumina HiSeq 2500 with 250-bp paired-end reads. The original pipeline was this. To recover full CDR3 sequences, reads were quality-trimmed using Trimmomatic v0.33 and paired reads were then merged using FLASH v1.2.11. V, D and J germline segments were assigned to the rearranged TCRbeta sequences using MiGEC v1.2.1b. Clonotype statistics and Shannon-Wiener diversity indices were calculated with VDJtools v1.0.0. Except for diversity analysis, only each sample's 250 most abundant clonotypes were used in subsequent analyses to reduce sampling bias. TCRdb's own reprocessing of the public reads used fastp at Q25 and MiXCR and kept productive beta chains. CDR3 protein sequences are deduplicated, and each keeps its most common genes and DNA. These V and J calls rely on TCRdb rather than the paper's analysis. The sample yields 180,000 or so distinct CDR3 sequences; about 60% were counted once. The biggest ten clones account for around three quarters of the sample.

Note on this clonotype: This receptor's antigen is unknown. A read error is likely, as this CDR3 ends without the conserved phenylalanine or tryptophan.

The CDR3 spans 14 amino acids, including both terminal residues. The retained sequence is limited to the CDR3, 42 bases, with the frame set at the first base. The germline V gene sets CDR1 to SGHAT and CDR2 to FQNNGV. The clonotype comes from a man between 35 and 55 years old with primary liver carcinoma and hepatitis B virus infection. The sample comprised peripheral blood. The V and J genes are TRBV11-2 and TRBJ2-7; the D gene lacks a confident call. The CDR3 reads as follows: CASTLTYGAYEQYL. The nucleotides read TGTGCCAGCACCTTAACGTACGGAGCCTACGAGCAGTACCTC.